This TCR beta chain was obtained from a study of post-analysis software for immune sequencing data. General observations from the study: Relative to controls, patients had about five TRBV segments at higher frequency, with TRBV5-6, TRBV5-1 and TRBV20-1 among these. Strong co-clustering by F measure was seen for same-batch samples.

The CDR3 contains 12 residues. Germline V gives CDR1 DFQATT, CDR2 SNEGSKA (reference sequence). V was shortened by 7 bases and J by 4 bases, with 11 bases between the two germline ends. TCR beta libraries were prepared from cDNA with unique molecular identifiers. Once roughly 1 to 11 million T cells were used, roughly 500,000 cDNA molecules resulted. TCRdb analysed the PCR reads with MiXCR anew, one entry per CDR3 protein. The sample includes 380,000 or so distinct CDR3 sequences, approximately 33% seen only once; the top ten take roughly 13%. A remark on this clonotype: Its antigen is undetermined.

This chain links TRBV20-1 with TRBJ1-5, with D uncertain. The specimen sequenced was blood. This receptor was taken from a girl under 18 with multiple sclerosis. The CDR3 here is CSVDRRNQPQHF. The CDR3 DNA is TGCAGTGTTGATCGACGGAATCAGCCCCAGCATTTT.